This T cell receptor beta chain was sequenced for a study of EBV T-cell therapy then PD-1 blockade in nasopharyngeal carcinoma. Treatment defined: AdE1-LMPpoly-expanded autologous EBV-specific T-cell therapy followed by anti-PD-1 nivolumab. CDR3 length: 16 amino acids. Trimming left V 2 bases short and J 2 bases short, with 16 bases between. Germline assignment: CDR1 SGHKS and CDR2 YYEKEE (reference sequence). This clone was seen more than once but under ten times. Its specificity is not known. Profiled with immunoSEQ multiplex PCR; TCRdb holds only in-frame clones, not every one. The table shows some 21,000 clones, with approximately 80% occurring only once.

This TCR was sampled from a man aged 35-49 years with nasopharyngeal carcinoma. Sequenced here: CD8+ T cells from blood, sampled around day 65 from a patient whose treatment included autologous EBV-specific T cells and nivolumab. The chain couples TRBV5-5 to TRBJ1-2; D unresolved. The CDR3 loop reads CASSLNPWEANYGYTF. The CDR3, as DNA: TGTGCCAGCAGCTTAAATCCGTGGGAGGCGAACTATGGCTACACCTTC.